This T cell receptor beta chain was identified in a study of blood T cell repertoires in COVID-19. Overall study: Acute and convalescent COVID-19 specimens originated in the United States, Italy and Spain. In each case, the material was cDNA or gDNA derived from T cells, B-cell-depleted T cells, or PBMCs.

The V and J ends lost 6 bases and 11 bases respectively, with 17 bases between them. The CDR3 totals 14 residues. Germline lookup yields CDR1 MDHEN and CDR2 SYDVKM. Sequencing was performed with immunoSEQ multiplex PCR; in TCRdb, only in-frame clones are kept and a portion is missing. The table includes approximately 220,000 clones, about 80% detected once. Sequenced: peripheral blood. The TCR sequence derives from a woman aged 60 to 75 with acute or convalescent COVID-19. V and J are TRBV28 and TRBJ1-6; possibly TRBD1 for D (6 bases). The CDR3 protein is CASSRPQGNTPLHF. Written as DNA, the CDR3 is TGTGCCAGCAGCCGGCCACAGGGAAATACACCCCTCCACTTT.